Below are 22 T cell receptor beta chains sequenced from a single sample in a study of cytomegalovirus exposure and HLA in healthy donors. This PCR relied on a set of 60 Vbeta primers and 13 Jbeta primers. TCRdb's copy holds only in-frame clones and misses some; the assay was immunoSEQ multiplex PCR. The data show around 150,000 clones, around 80% seen once. The sample comprised PBMCs. The source is a man between 18 and 35 years old in good health and CMV-seronegative.

This chain's CDR3 is CASSAPTYEQYF. CDR3 DNA sequence: TGTGCCAGCAGTGCGCCGACCTACGAGCAGTACTTC. V is TRBV28 and J is TRBJ2-7; D gene ambiguous. V lost 5 bases and J 2 bases, leaving 7 bases between the germline ends. The length of the CDR3 is 12 residues. CDR1 and CDR2 (germline): MDHEN, SYDVKM.

This clone has a handful of counts. The DNA for the CDR3 is TGTGCCAGCAGTGAGGGGACGGGAGCGCCCCAGCATTTT. It encodes CASSEGTGAPQHF. The J gene is TRBJ1-5, the V gene TRBV27; TRBD1 might be the D (5 bases). Germline CDR1 is MNHEY and CDR2 is SMNVEV (reference sequence). Trimming left V 5 bases short and J 9 bases short, with 14 bases between. The length of the CDR3 is 13 residues.

The V call is TRBV6-5, the J call TRBJ2-5; TRBD1 aligns across 10 bases. TRBJ2-7 matches the DNA end more closely, so the J call is doubtful. CDR3 length equals 16 residues. The germline gives CDR1 MNHEY, CDR2 SVGAGI. CDR3 sequence: CASSYSYRDRGYEQYF. The CDR3 DNA follows: TGTGCCAGCAGTTACTCGTACCGGGACAGGGGCTACGAGCAGTACTTC.

The V call is TRBV30, the J call TRBJ1-4; D possibly corresponds to TRBD1 (6 bases). Germline V gene lookup returns CDR1 GTSNPN and CDR2 SVGIG (reference sequence). V was cut by 1 base and J by 8 bases, with 14 bases left in between. There are 14 residues in the CDR3. The CDR3 nucleotides read TGTGCCTGGAGTGCGACAGGTGTAGGAGAAAAACTGTTTTTT. Protein: CAWSATGVGEKLFF.

The V and J genes are TRBV29-1 and TRBJ1-1, with D maybe TRBD1 (5 bases). V was trimmed by 5 bases and J by 4 bases, leaving 17 bases between them. The CDR3 contains 14 residues. Looked up from germline, CDR1 is SQVTM and CDR2 is ANQGSEA. CDR3: CSVTTESQGTEAFF. The CDR3 coding sequence is TGCAGCGTTACGACAGAATCCCAGGGCACTGAAGCTTTCTTT.

This clone was observed once. The rearrangement uses TRBV5-1 and TRBJ2-7; D is possibly TRBD2 (6 bases). V dropped 0 bases and J dropped 4 bases, with 11 bases sitting between them. The CDR3 runs to 14 residues. Germline V gene sequence: CDR1 SGHRS, CDR2 YFSETQ. In DNA form, the CDR3 reads TGCGCCAGCAGCTTGGTGGGACTGGAATACGAGCAGTACTTC. Protein: CASSLVGLEYEQYF.

Note on this clone: In the same sample, other DNA sequences code for this CDR3. The V gene is TRBV15, the J gene TRBJ2-2, with D possibly TRBD1 on 5 matching bases. V dropped 7 bases and J dropped 2 bases, with 8 bases sitting between them. The CDR3 runs 13 residues. CDR1 and CDR2 (germline): LNHNV, YYDKDF (reference sequence). The CDR3 loop reads CATKDRNTGELFF. The CDR3 DNA reads TGTGCCACCAAAGACAGAAACACCGGGGAGCTGTTTTTT.

The chain carries TRBV4-3 and TRBJ2-1; tentative D call: TRBD2 (6 bases). Trimming took off 0 bases at V and 8 bases at J, with 11 bases between the two ends. The CDR3 is made up of 14 amino acids. Per the germline V gene, CDR1 is LGHNA and CDR2 is YSLEER. The CDR3 coding sequence is TGCGCCAGCAGCCAAGAGGGGGGAAGGTATGAGCAGTTCTTC. Its protein is CASSQEGGRYEQFF.

The V gene is TRBV7-6, the J gene TRBJ1-2; 7 positions match TRBD1. J was trimmed by 1 base and V by 1 base; bases with no gene match: 3. The germline gives CDR1 SGHVS, CDR2 FNYEAQ. This CDR3 spans 15 amino acids. Here the CDR3 DNA reads TGTGCCAGCAGCTTAGAAGGGGGCGGTAACTATGGCTACACCTTC. Its translation: CASSLEGGGNYGYTF.

The V call is TRBV5-1, the J call TRBJ1-1, with D unresolved. Trimming removed 0 bases from V and 3 bases from J, with 15 bases in between. CDR1 and CDR2 from the germline V gene are SGHRS and YFSETQ. The CDR3 is 16 residues long. The CDR3 nucleotides read TGCGCCAGCAGCTTGGATCGATCCTTCGGGGACACTGAAGCTTTCTTT. Amino acids: CASSLDRSFGDTEAFF.

This chain links TRBV7-9 with TRBJ2-7; 11 nucleotides align to TRBD2. The junction had 3 bases not matched to a gene; V was cut back by 2 bases and J by 12 bases. The CDR3 has 12 residues. CDR1 is SEHNR, CDR2 FQNEAQ, per germline (reference sequence). The CDR3 bases are TGTGCCAGCAGCTTATCTAGCGGGAGGTGGTACTTC. The encoded protein is CASSLSSGRWYF.

In regard to this clone: Sequence at one end of the junction differs from germline and may be a read error. Distinct nucleotide sequences in the sample also encode this CDR3. The V gene is TRBV12-5, the J gene TRBJ1-1; perhaps TRBD1 as D (6 bases). The germline V gene has CDR1 LGHNT and CDR2 FRNRAP. The CDR3 is made up of 15 amino acids. DNA for the CDR3: TGCGCTAGTGGTTTGGTAGTAGGGGGGGACACTGAAGCTTTCTTT. Translated: CASGLVVGGDTEAFF.

J is TRBJ2-3 and V is TRBV18; tentative D call: TRBD1 (5 bases). Germline CDR1 is KGHSH and CDR2 is LQKENI. V dropped 8 bases and J dropped 2 bases, with 14 bases sitting between them. The CDR3 contains 14 residues. The CDR3 DNA sequence: TGTGCCAGCGCAACAGGTTCATACACAGATACGCAGTATTTT. Translation: CASATGSYTDTQYF.

The rearrangement links TRBV19 to TRBJ2-6; 8 bases fit TRBD2. V shed 5 bases, J shed 4 bases, and the junction held 7 bases outside the gene matches. Germline V lookup: CDR1 LNHDA, CDR2 SQIVND (reference sequence). There are 16 residues in the CDR3. The CDR3 DNA reads TGTGCCAGTAGTCCCCGGGAGGGTTTGGGGGCCAACGTCCTGACTTTC. Protein sequence: CASSPREGLGANVLTF.

The chain employs TRBV19 and TRBJ2-7; TRBD2 aligns across 7 bases. The CDR3 extends over 13 amino acids. With 3 bases clipped from V and 6 bases from J, the junction kept 5 bases outside the gene matches. Germline lookup yields CDR1 LNHDA and CDR2 SQIVND (reference sequence). DNA of the CDR3: TGTGCCAGTAGTATGGGGGGGAGTGGCGAGCAGTACTTC. It specifies CASSMGGSGEQYF. The whole variable domain, filled in from reference TRBV19 and TRBJ2-7, reads DGGITQSPKYLFRKEGQNVTLSCEQNLNHDAMYWYRQDPGQGLRLIYYSQIVNDFQKGDIAEGYSVSREKKESFPLTVTSAQKNPTAFYLCASSMGGSGEQYFGPGTRLTVT.

This rearrangement joins TRBV19 to TRBJ2-5; 9 bases align to TRBD2. The DNA matches TRBJ2-7 better at its end, which makes the J call doubtful. CDR1 LNHDA and CDR2 SQIVND come from the germline V gene (reference sequence). The CDR3 runs to 17 residues. The chain's CDR3 is CASSPLSAGGPLDEQYF. CDR3 nucleotide sequence: TGTGCCAGTAGTCCCCTTTCTGCGGGAGGGCCTCTGGACGAGCAGTACTTC.

Note on this clone: At one end, the junction sequence differs from germline, possibly due to a read error. This chain links TRBV7-9 with TRBJ2-1, with 13 bases identical to TRBD2. CDR1 and CDR2 (germline): SEHNR, FQNEAQ (reference sequence). This CDR3 region has 17 residues. This CDR3 is CSSSFGQLAGGPNEQFF. The CDR3 DNA reads TGTTCCAGCAGCTTCGGGCAACTAGCGGGAGGGCCTAATGAGCAGTTCTTC.

About this clone: Mismatch with germline at one junction end may stem from a read error. The CDR3 sequence: CSSSLRDRGYEQYF. DNA of the CDR3: TGTTCCAGCAGTCTCCGGGACAGGGGCTACGAGCAGTACTTC. V usage is TRBV7-9 and J usage is TRBJ2-7; TRBD1 matches at 10 bases. Germline CDR1 SEHNR, CDR2 FQNEAQ (reference sequence). The CDR3 is 14 residues long. The variable domain in full, completed from reference TRBV7-9 and TRBJ2-7, reads DTGVSQNPRHKITKRGQNVTFRCDPISEHNRLYWYRQTLGQGPEFLTYFQNEAQLEKSRLLSDRFSAERPKGSFSTLEIQRTEQGDSAMYLCSSSLRDRGYEQYFGPGTRLTVT.

This clone came up once. V usage is TRBV4-3 and J usage is TRBJ2-7; 13 positions agree with TRBD2. This CDR3 has 16 residues. V was clipped by 4 bases and J by 5 bases; unmatched bases: 8. The V gene's germline CDR1 is LGHNA and CDR2 YSLEER. CDR3 nucleotide sequence: TGCGCCAGCAGCCCCGGACTAGCGGGAGTCGGAGACGAGCAGTACTTC. Residues: CASSPGLAGVGDEQYF.

The chain has TRBV11-2 and TRBJ2-1, with TRBD1 as a possible D gene (5 bases). The germline CDR1 and CDR2 sequences are SGHAT and FQNNGV. The V gene lost 5 bases and the J gene lost 9 bases, with 14 bases spanning the gap. CDR3 length: 13 residues. In nucleotides, the CDR3 is TGTGCCAGCAGCCAAACCTTCAGGGCTGAGCAGTTCTTC. Protein: CASSQTFRAEQFF.

This clone was counted between two and nine times. The CDR3 sequence is CASSRRGGGTEAFF. Written as DNA, the CDR3 is TGTGCCAGCAGCCGCAGGGGTGGAGGCACTGAAGCTTTCTTT. The J gene is TRBJ1-1, the V gene TRBV7-2; a weak D match, TRBD1 (6 bases). Looked up from germline, CDR1 is SGHTA and CDR2 is FQGNSA. V was pared by 5 bases and J by 4 bases, with 14 bases between. The CDR3 contains 14 residues.

The rearrangement links TRBV27 to TRBJ2-7, with 8 nucleotides matching TRBD1. V trimming: 6 bases; J trimming: 4 bases; junction bases outside the gene matches: 11. Looked up from germline, CDR1 is MNHEY and CDR2 is SMNVEV (reference sequence). The CDR3 runs to 15 residues. CDR3 sequence: CASSPSDRAPYEQYF. In nucleotides, the CDR3 is TGTGCCAGCAGCCCCTCGGACAGGGCTCCGTACGAGCAGTACTTC.